This is a list of T cell receptor beta chains from one sample in a study of T cell repertoires in cytomegalovirus infection. TCRdb reanalysed the reads using MiXCR and keeps one entry per CDR3 protein. The sample shows 310,000 or so distinct CDR3 sequences, under 30% of them seen only once. Sequencing was performed on PBMCs. The receptors here all came from a human donor in good health (CMV status not recorded). Some clones in this sample may be carry-over from other donors' samples. Each CDR3 is given with its conserved first and last residue. A D gene is named only where the DNA matches it firmly. Part of the rows lack a size; the others show once, few, many or a class for expanded clones.

D gene	V gene	J gene	clone size	CDR3 DNA	CDR3 protein
NA	TRBV7-2	TRBJ1-6	many	TGTGCCAGCAGCTTATTGGGGGCCTTTGCTTCACCCCTCCACTTT	CASSLLGAFASPLHF
NA	TRBV5-4	TRBJ2-5	NA	TGTGCCAGCAGCTTGGGATTTGAAGAGACCCAGTACTTC	CASSLGFEETQYF
TRBD1	TRBV14	TRBJ2-5	few	TGTGCCAGCAGCCAATGGGGGACAGCCCAAGAGACCCAGTACTTC	CASSQWGTAQETQYF
NA	TRBV20-1	TRBJ2-7	NA	TGCAGTGCCAGACCCACGGTACGGGGCTACGAGCAGTACTTC	CSARPTVRGYEQYF
TRBD1	TRBV7-2	TRBJ2-7	many	TGTGCCAGCAGCTGGGGACAGTCCTACTACGAGCAGTACTTC	CASSWGQSYYEQYF
NA	TRBV20-1	TRBJ2-7	few	TGCAGTGCTAACAAGGGAGACGAGCAGTACTTC	CSANKGDEQYF
NA	TRBV6-4	TRBJ2-2	few	TGTGCCAGCAGTAGCGGGTACACCGGGGAGCTGTTTTTT	CASSSGYTGELFF
NA	TRBV12-3/TRBV12-4	TRBJ2-5	few	TGTGCCAGCAGTCTTCCAGGACTGCCGTACCAAGAGACCCAGTACTTC	CASSLPGLPYQETQYF
TRBD2	TRBV7-2	TRBJ2-1	many	TGTGCCAGCAGCTATGGGTGGACTAGCGGTTTCTACAATGAGCAGTTCTTC	CASSYGWTSGFYNEQFF
TRBD1	TRBV19	TRBJ2-7	NA	TGTGCCAGTAGTATGACAGGGAGCAGCTACGAGCAGTACTTC	CASSMTGSSYEQYF
TRBD1	TRBV11-2	TRBJ1-4	NA	TGTGCCAGCAGCCAGGGGGCGCGAAATGAAAAACTGTTTTTT	CASSQGARNEKLFF
NA	TRBV29-1	TRBJ2-3	NA	TGCAGCGTTGAAGATCGGGAACCTTCTAGCACAGATACGCAGTATTTT	CSVEDREPSSTDTQYF
NA	TRBV4-1	TRBJ2-1	NA	TGTGCCAGCAGCATGCAAGGTACTGGCGGGGCGGACTATGAGCAGTTCTTC	CASSMQGTGGADYEQFF
NA	TRBV5-5	TRBJ1-5	NA	TGTGCCAGCAGCCAGGATTCAGGGGATCAGCCCCAGCATTTT	CASSQDSGDQPQHF
TRBD2	TRBV29-1	TRBJ2-1	many	TGCAGCTCCTCCGTAGCGGGAGGTTTTAATGAGCAGTTCTTC	CSSSVAGGFNEQFF
TRBD1	TRBV28	TRBJ2-3	few	TGTGCCAGCAGTTTATCGGGACAGGGGTTCACAGATACGCAGTATTTT	CASSLSGQGFTDTQYF
NA	TRBV30	TRBJ2-7	NA	TGTGCCTGGAGTGTAAATCGCTGGGATCCCCACGAGCAGTACTTC	CAWSVNRWDPHEQYF
NA	TRBV5-6	TRBJ2-2	NA	TGTGCCAGCAGCTTTCGGGGGTTAGGCACCGGGGAGCTGTTTTTT	CASSFRGLGTGELFF
TRBD2	TRBV7-2	TRBJ2-3	many	TGTGCCAGCGATCCTAGCGGAGTCTACACAGATACGCAGTATTTT	CASDPSGVYTDTQYF
NA	TRBV20-1	TRBJ2-6	NA	TGCAGTGCTTACAGATCTGGGGCCAACGTCCTGACTTTC	CSAYRSGANVLTF
NA	TRBV6-5	TRBJ2-2	NA	TGTGCCAGCAGTTACTATTCGGCGAACACCGGGGAGCTGTTTTTT	CASSYYSANTGELFF
NA	TRBV30	TRBJ1-3	NA	TGTGCCTGGAGTGGGACGGAAAACCTCTCTGGAAACACCATATATTTT	CAWSGTENLSGNTIYF
NA	TRBV28	TRBJ1-2	NA	TGTGCCAGCAGTTTTATCGAGGGTGGCTACACCTTC	CASSFIEGGYTF
NA	TRBV5-5	TRBJ2-1	NA	TGTGCCAGCAGCTTGTTGGCGGGATTGGACAATGAGCAGTTCTTC	CASSLLAGLDNEQFF
NA	TRBV20-1	TRBJ1-4	NA	TGCAGTGCCCCGAGAGGGGAGGGTGAAAAACTGTTTTTT	CSAPRGEGEKLFF
TRBD2	TRBV20-1	TRBJ2-5	NA	TGCAGTGCACGGACTAGCGGAGGCCTTCCCATGGAGACCCAGTACTTC	CSARTSGGLPMETQYF
TRBD2	TRBV2	TRBJ2-3	NA	TGTGCCAGCAGAGCGGGGATGACAGATACGCAGTATTTT	CASRAGMTDTQYF
TRBD1	TRBV28	TRBJ1-5	few	TGTGCCAGCAGTTTGCCGGCACAGGGGCCTCAGCCCCAGCATTTT	CASSLPAQGPQPQHF
NA	TRBV7-2	TRBJ2-3	NA	TGTGCCAGCAGCTTAGGGCTGGCGTACACAGATACGCAGTATTTT	CASSLGLAYTDTQYF
TRBD1	TRBV28	TRBJ1-6	NA	TGTGCCAGCGTGACAGGGTCAAATTCACCCCTCCACTTT	CASVTGSNSPLHF
TRBD1	TRBV5-1	TRBJ2-5	few	TGCGCCAGCAGCTCGGGACAGGGGCTCCAAGAGACCCAGTACTTC	CASSSGQGLQETQYF
NA	TRBV5-1	TRBJ1-4	few	TGCGCCAGCAGCTTAGGGTCGGGTAATGAAAAACTGTTTTTT	CASSLGSGNEKLFF
TRBD2	TRBV28	TRBJ2-4	NA	TGTGCCAGCAGTTTATCAGGGACTAGCGGGATAGCCAAAAACATTCAGTACTTC	CASSLSGTSGIAKNIQYF
NA	TRBV28	TRBJ2-3	NA	TGTGCCAGCAGCCTACTAGGTAGCGCAGATACGCAGTATTTT	CASSLLGSADTQYF
NA	TRBV27	TRBJ2-6	NA	TGTGCCAGCAGTAAAACCTCTGGGGCCAACGTCCTGACTTTC	CASSKTSGANVLTF
NA	TRBV6-2/TRBV6-3	TRBJ2-7	NA	TGTGCCACCACGATCCAGGGCGGGGCCCTCTGGGACGAGCAGTACTTC	CATTIQGGALWDEQYF
NA	TRBV12-3/TRBV12-4	TRBJ1-1	NA	TGTGCCAGCAGTTTAGAGGGCCTTGAAGCTTTCTTT	CASSLEGLEAFF
NA	TRBV28	TRBJ2-7	NA	TGTGCCAGCAGTTTTCGCGGGATCCTCTCCTACGAGCAGTACTTC	CASSFRGILSYEQYF
NA	TRBV19	TRBJ2-7	NA	TGTGCCAGTAAACCGACGGGTAGCTCCTACGAGCAGTACTTC	CASKPTGSSYEQYF
NA	TRBV28	TRBJ1-2	once	TGTGCCAGCAGTTTAGGTTACGGCAGGCTTAACTATGGCTACACCTTC	CASSLGYGRLNYGYTF
NA	TRBV2	TRBJ1-5	few	TGTGCCAGCAGTCTGACAGACGGGATCAATCAGCCCCAGCATTTT	CASSLTDGINQPQHF
NA	TRBV20-1	TRBJ1-4	NA	TGCAGTGCTAGAGATCTACGCAGGGATAATGAAAAACTGTTTTTT	CSARDLRRDNEKLFF
TRBD1	TRBV12-3/TRBV12-4	TRBJ2-2	few	TGTGCCAGCAGTACGCACAGGGGGGTGTACACCGGGGAGCTGTTTTTT	CASSTHRGVYTGELFF
NA	TRBV7-2	TRBJ1-5	many	TGTGCCAGCAGCCAATTACCTATAAGCAATCAGCCCCAGCATTTT	CASSQLPISNQPQHF
NA	TRBV28	TRBJ2-7	NA	TGTGCCAGCAGCCTGGGACACACTACCTCCTACGAGCAGTACTTC	CASSLGHTTSYEQYF
NA	TRBV6-5	TRBJ2-2	NA	TGTGCCAGCAGTCCCCCCCGGACCGGGGAGCTGTTTTTT	CASSPPRTGELFF
NA	TRBV6-2/TRBV6-3	TRBJ1-2	NA	TGTGCCAGCAGGAAGAGGACATTTTCAAGTTCTGTTGGCTACACCTTC	CASRKRTFSSSVGYTF
NA	TRBV6-2/TRBV6-3	TRBJ2-5	few	TGTGCCAGCAGTTACCCCTTTGGGGGGGCGGTGGAGACCCAGTACTTC	CASSYPFGGAVETQYF
NA	TRBV15	TRBJ2-5	NA	TGTGCCACCAGCAGAGATTGGGGACAAGAGACCCAGTACTTC	CATSRDWGQETQYF
TRBD2	TRBV7-2	TRBJ2-1	NA	TGTGCCAGCAGCCAGAGGGCACGAGCGGGGGGCTACAATGAGCAGTTCTTC	CASSQRARAGGYNEQFF
NA	TRBV7-6	TRBJ2-5	NA	TGTGCCAGCAGCCTCAATGGGGCTCAAGAGACCCAGTACTTC	CASSLNGAQETQYF
NA	TRBV10-3	TRBJ1-5	many	TGTGCCATCAGTGTATTGGAAAATCAGCCCCAGCATTTT	CAISVLENQPQHF
NA	TRBV7-3	TRBJ2-5	NA	TGTGCCAGCAGCTTAACTGGGACAAGGGCTCAAGAGACCCAGTACTTC	CASSLTGTRAQETQYF
NA	TRBV6-2/TRBV6-3	TRBJ2-1	NA	TGTGCCAGCAGCGTAAGTGGGGGAGGGCAGTTCTTC	CASSVSGGGQFF
TRBD1	TRBV5-6	TRBJ2-3	NA	TGTGCCAGCAGCCCAGTACAGGGGGCAACAGATACGCAGTATTTT	CASSPVQGATDTQYF
TRBD1	TRBV11-2	TRBJ2-7	NA	TGTGCCAGCAGCTCCCCGGGACAGGTGACGAAACAGTACTTC	CASSSPGQVTKQYF
NA	TRBV14	TRBJ1-4	few	TGTGCCAGCAGCCAAGATCCCCATCGGATCGGCGAATCATTGTTTTTT	CASSQDPHRIGESLFF